This is a list of T cell receptor beta chains from one sample in a study of shared clonotypes between healthy human individuals. Sequencing was performed with immunoSEQ multiplex PCR; in TCRdb, only in-frame clones are kept and a portion is missing. The data hold 2 million to 2.5 million clones, with 80% to 95% observed a single time. The material sequenced was naive CD4+ T cells from PBMCs. The receptors originated from a young man in good health. Some clones in this sample may be carry-over from other donors' samples. The CDR3 runs from the conserved cysteine through the conserved F or W.

>TRBV28|TRBJ2-7
CASRLRGLIYEQYF
>TRBV7-8|TRBJ2-1
CASSPPGDHYNEQFF
>TRBV9|TRBJ2-6
CASSVRGDGANVLTF
>TRBV2|TRBJ1-2
CASIGGRGDYGYTF
>TRBV2|TRBJ2-3
CASSDGGTRLDTQYF
>TRBV5-1|TRBJ2-2
CASSLTRTGTGTGELFF
>TRBV27|TRBJ1-2
CASSQSRGGSNYGYTF
>TRBV5-1|TRBJ2-7
CASSAGRIYEQYF
>TRBV2|TRBJ2-1
CASSELPSSYNEQFF
>TRBV19|TRBJ1-1
CASSLLGEKNTEAFF
>TRBV28|TRBJ2-6
CASSRPASGANVLTF
>TRBV7-2|TRBJ1-1
CASSLAGARRAFF
>TRBV19|TRBJ2-7
CASATSGRAIYEQYF
>TRBV29-1|TRBJ2-7
CSVEDRGGGFPYEQYF
>TRBV7-3|TRBJ1-2
CASSAAPTVSDYGYTF
>TRBV7-2|TRBJ2-7
CASSAPVGQGRRYEQYF
>TRBV2|TRBJ2-3
CASRPGTPDTQYF
>TRBV9|TRBJ2-7
CASSPRMGEGRHEQYF
>TRBV19|TRBJ2-5
CASNRGTLQETQYF
>TRBV19|TRBJ2-5
CASSPRTSGRETQYF
>TRBV11-3|TRBJ2-1
CASRLAGANEQFF
>TRBV5-3|TRBJ2-2
CARSATRGLAGLNTGELFF
>TRBV4-2|TRBJ2-7
CASSPRRAASGPYEQYF
>TRBV4-3|TRBJ1-5
CASSQGGGQPQHF
>TRBV19|TRBJ2-1
CASRTPVGTSAYNEQFF
>TRBV7-3|TRBJ2-1
CASSPSGTSGWNEQFF
>TRBV10-1|TRBJ2-1
CASSVGSYNEQFF
>TRBV11-3|TRBJ2-1
CASSPNPTRDNEQFF
>TRBV19|TRBJ2-1
CASSVGGDYNEQFF